These 27 T cell receptor beta chains share one sample of origin, sequenced in a study of preoperative IRX-2 immunotherapy in early breast cancer. Assay used: immunoSEQ multiplex PCR; TCRdb lists only in-frame clones, some missing. The sample holds around 35,000 clones, nearly 95% seen once. Specified treatment: preoperative locoregional IRX-2 cytokine immunotherapy. The specimen was collected from a patient treated with IRX-2 immunotherapy. The receptors come from a human donor with breast cancer.

CDR3 loop: CSVAPGANVLTF. CDR3 in DNA: TGCAGCGTTGCTCCTGGGGCCAACGTCCTGACTTTC. The V gene is TRBV29-1, the J gene TRBJ2-6; D uncertain. The V gene lost 4 bases and the J gene lost 2 bases, with 3 bases spanning the gap. The CDR3 contains 12 residues. In germline, CDR1 is SQVTM, CDR2 ANQGSEA.

The chain links TRBV5-1 to TRBJ2-7; tentatively, D is TRBD1 (5 bases). In germline, CDR1 is SGHRS, CDR2 YFSETQ. This CDR3 comprises 17 residues. Trimming stripped 0 bases from V and 6 bases from J, with 22 bases between. Written as DNA, the CDR3 is TGCGCCAGCAGCTTGGTGACGGCAGCGATAGGTGGGGCCGAGCAGTACTTC. It specifies CASSLVTAAIGGAEQYF.

This chain uses TRBV5-4 with TRBJ1-6, with 9 bases aligning to TRBD1. CDR3 size: 14 residues. V lost 4 bases and J lost 8; bases outside the gene matches: 4. Germline V gene lookup returns CDR1 SGHNT and CDR2 YYREEE (reference sequence). The CDR3 loop reads CASSVRDRDSPLHF. The CDR3 nucleotides are TGTGCCAGCAGCGTGCGGGACAGGGATTCACCCCTCCACTTT.

The genes are TRBV30 and TRBJ2-6; 7 bases agree with TRBD2. Germline loops: CDR1 GTSNPN, CDR2 SVGIG (reference sequence). This CDR3 has 17 residues. V shed 3 bases, J shed 4 bases, and the junction held 12 bases outside the gene matches. The CDR3 coding sequence is TGTGCCTGGAGGGGGGGGAGGTCCCTCCGCGGGGCCAACGTCCTGACTTTC. Its translation: CAWRGGRSLRGANVLTF.

CDR3 bases: TGTGCCAGCAGCGTAGTGGGAGCGGGAGGGATCTACAATGAGCAGTTCTTC. It codes for CASSVVGAGGIYNEQFF. J is TRBJ2-1 and V is TRBV9; 10 nucleotides align to TRBD2. Germline V CDR1 and CDR2: SGDLS, YYNGEE. The ends lost 0 bases at V and 3 bases at J; junction bases unmatched: 6. The CDR3 covers 17 residues.

The chain links TRBV9 to TRBJ2-7; TRBD2 is a possible D gene (6 bases). Trimming removed 2 bases at V and 2 bases at J, with 17 bases between. This CDR3 has 16 residues. Germline V CDR1 and CDR2: SGDLS, YYNGEE. Here the CDR3 DNA reads TGTGCCAGCAGCGTCAACCGGGACTCCCAAACCTACGAGCAGTACTTC. Translated: CASSVNRDSQTYEQYF.

The chain is built from TRBV11-2 and TRBJ2-3; D is perhaps TRBD1 (7 bases). Trimming left V 0 bases short and J 0 bases short, with 16 bases between. This CDR3 is built from 18 residues. From germline, CDR1 is SGHAT and CDR2 FQNNGV. Here the CDR3 DNA reads TGTGCCAGCAGCTTAGATGGAGGGACAGATTCTAGCACAGATACGCAGTATTTT. Translated: CASSLDGGTDSSTDTQYF.

The chain uses TRBV7-8 and TRBJ1-1; D is unclear. CDR1 SGHVS and CDR2 FQNEAQ come from the germline V gene. CDR3 size: 13 residues. V was cut by 3 bases and J by 1 base, with 6 bases left in between. The CDR3 loop reads CASSFASNTEAFF. DNA of the CDR3: TGTGCCAGCAGCTTCGCGTCGAACACTGAAGCTTTCTTT.

The genes are TRBV5-1 and TRBJ1-3; D remains ambiguous. Trimming left V 4 bases short and J 4 bases short, with 3 bases between. Germline assignment: CDR1 SGHRS and CDR2 YFSETQ. The CDR3 is made up of 11 amino acids. In DNA, the CDR3 is TGCGCCAGCAGCGTAGGAAACACCATATATTTT. Amino acid sequence: CASSVGNTIYF.

This clone was found once. This chain links TRBV7-9 with TRBJ1-1; 7 bases match TRBD1. There are 16 residues in the CDR3. The V and J ends lost 5 bases and 0 bases, in that order; junction bases with no gene match: 9. Germline lookup yields CDR1 SEHNR and CDR2 FQNEAQ (reference sequence). The DNA of the CDR3 is TGTGCCAGCAGCACCTCACGACAGGGATTGAACACTGAAGCTTTCTTT. Protein: CASSTSRQGLNTEAFF.

This clone appeared once. The chain is built from TRBV30 and TRBJ2-3, with 8 bases aligning to TRBD2. The length of the CDR3 is 18 residues. J gave up 0 bases and V 4 bases, and 15 bases lay outside the gene matches. Germline lookup yields CDR1 GTSNPN and CDR2 SVGIG (reference sequence). The CDR3 DNA is TGTGCCTGGAAGCTTTTCTCGGGGGGGCTTATTAGCACAGATACGCAGTATTTT. Translated: CAWKLFSGGLISTDTQYF.

The rearrangement links TRBV27 to TRBJ2-7, with D hard to call. The CDR3 contains 11 residues. Germline CDR1 MNHEY, CDR2 SMNVEV (reference sequence). The V gene lost 8 bases and the J gene lost 5 bases, with 10 bases spanning the gap. The CDR3 bases are TGTGCCAGCCCCCGCCCCCACGAGCAGTACTTC. As protein: CASPRPHEQYF.

This clone was counted once. This chain uses TRBV9 with TRBJ2-3; 12 bases fit TRBD2. Unmatched junction bases numbered 7, after V lost 4 bases and J lost 1 base. The length of the CDR3 is 17 residues. The germline V gene has CDR1 SGDLS and CDR2 YYNGEE. Here the CDR3 DNA reads TGTGCCAGCAGCATCGGACTAGCGGGGACAGGCACAGATACGCAGTATTTT. Residues: CASSIGLAGTGTDTQYF.

This chain uses TRBV6-5 with TRBJ2-7; 9 positions match TRBD1. Trimming removed 0 bases from V and 3 bases from J; junction bases left unmatched: 3. CDR3 length: 15 amino acids. Germline values: CDR1 MNHEY, CDR2 SVGAGI. The CDR3 loop reads CASSYSPTGGYEQYF. The CDR3 DNA reads as TGTGCCAGCAGTTACTCCCCGACAGGGGGCTACGAGCAGTACTTC.

This clone was found once. The chain has TRBV6-6 and TRBJ2-4; no clear D. The V and J ends lost 2 bases and 5 bases respectively, with 4 bases between them. Germline CDR1 is MNHNY and CDR2 is SVGAGI (reference sequence). The CDR3 has 12 amino acids. The CDR3 here is CASSYGENIQYF. For the CDR3, the DNA is TGTGCCAGCAGTTACGGGGAAAACATTCAGTACTTC.

The chain combines TRBV5-4 with TRBJ1-2; 9 positions agree with TRBD1. From germline, CDR1 is SGHNT and CDR2 YYREEE (reference sequence). CDR3 length: 13 residues. With V trimmed by 4 bases and J by 4 bases, 2 bases remained unmatched. This CDR3 is CASSPDRGYGYTF. The CDR3 DNA reads as TGTGCCAGCAGCCCGGACAGGGGCTATGGCTACACCTTC.

The V call is TRBV5-1, the J call TRBJ2-1; 9 positions match TRBD2. This CDR3 is built from 15 residues. V shed 0 bases and J 8 bases; nucleotides not matched to a gene: 6. Germline V gene sequence: CDR1 SGHRS, CDR2 YFSETQ. CDR3 amino acids: CASSLVLAGSDEQFF. CDR3 DNA: TGCGCCAGCAGCTTGGTGCTAGCGGGATCGGATGAGCAGTTCTTC. Full variable domain (remainder filled in from reference TRBV5-1 and TRBJ2-1): KAGVTQTPRYLIKTRGQQVTLSCSPISGHRSVSWYQQTPGQGLQFLFEYFSETQRNKGNFPGRFSGRQFSNSRSEMNVSTLELGDSALYLCASSLVLAGSDEQFFGPGTRLTVL.

The chain combines TRBV7-2 with TRBJ1-2; no clear D. Trimming removed 5 bases from V and 4 bases from J, with 20 bases in between. Germline loops: CDR1 SGHTA, CDR2 FQGNSA. This CDR3 comprises 16 residues. CDR3 sequence: CASSQTPFQQLYGYTF. The CDR3 DNA reads as TGTGCCAGCAGCCAAACCCCTTTTCAGCAACTCTATGGCTACACCTTC.

This rearrangement joins TRBV19 to TRBJ1-1, with TRBD1 as a possible D gene (5 bases). The ends were cut back, 7 bases at V and 1 base at J, with 16 bases in the middle. Germline assignment: CDR1 LNHDA and CDR2 SQIVND (reference sequence). CDR3 length: 15 residues. In DNA, the CDR3 is TGTGCCAGTACGGTGGCCAGGGCGACGAACACTGAAGCTTTCTTT. As protein: CASTVARATNTEAFF.

This chain links TRBV19 with TRBJ2-5, with no clear D. V lost 11 bases, J lost 1 base, and 11 bases lay in between. This CDR3 is 12 amino acids long. CDR1 is LNHDA, CDR2 SQIVND, per germline (reference sequence). The CDR3 DNA follows: TGTGCCTCCGGACGTTTCCAAGAGACCCAGTACTTC. Translating gives CASGRFQETQYF.

The chain carries TRBV7-6 and TRBJ1-2; tentative D call: TRBD1 (6 bases). This CDR3 has 13 amino acids. V lost 4 bases and J lost 2, with 8 bases in between. Germline lookup yields CDR1 SGHVS and CDR2 FNYEAQ. CDR3 residues: CASSWQGNYGYTF. The CDR3 DNA reads as TGTGCCAGCAGCTGGCAGGGGAACTATGGCTACACCTTC.

This chain links TRBV4-1 with TRBJ2-5; 10 bases line up with TRBD2. J lost 11 bases, V lost 4 bases, and 16 bases had no gene match. CDR1 is MGHRA and CDR2 is YSYEKL in the germline V gene. The CDR3 is 16 residues long. DNA of the CDR3: TGCGCCAGCAGCCCGCTTGGAGCCAGCGGGAGGGAGAAGCAGTACTTC. Protein product: CASSPLGASGREKQYF.

The genes are TRBV19 and TRBJ1-2; D remains unclear. The CDR3 has 14 residues. V dropped 5 bases and J dropped 8 bases, with 18 bases sitting between them. Germline V lookup: CDR1 LNHDA, CDR2 SQIVND (reference sequence). The CDR3 DNA follows: TGTGCCAGTAGTGTCCCCGCCTACTTTGGAGGCTACACCTTC. Protein sequence: CASSVPAYFGGYTF.

This clone was detected a few times. This rearrangement joins TRBV18 to TRBJ2-7, with D perhaps given as TRBD1 or TRBD2 (5 bases each). The germline V gene has CDR1 KGHSH and CDR2 LQKENI. The CDR3 has 11 residues. V shed 5 bases and J shed 4 bases, with 6 bases lying between them. The CDR3 sequence is CASSGTYEQYF. Here the CDR3 DNA reads TGTGCCAGCTCAGGGACGTACGAGCAGTACTTC.

The J gene is TRBJ2-5, the V gene TRBV28; a possible D gene is TRBD2 (6 bases). The CDR3 is made up of 18 amino acids. V was pared by 11 bases and J by 4 bases, with 32 bases between. Germline V gene sequence: CDR1 MDHEN, CDR2 SYDVKM. CDR3 region: CAGSMGGSTNRVIETQYF. CDR3 coding DNA: TGTGCCGGATCGATGGGGGGTTCAACAAACCGGGTAATAGAGACCCAGTACTTC.

J is TRBJ1-6 and V is TRBV23-1, with D tentatively TRBD1 (5 bases). TRBV23-1 is given ORF status, its function remaining uncertain. V was cut by 4 bases and J by 2 bases, with 9 bases left in between. The CDR3 is 15 amino acids. DNA of the CDR3: TGCGCCAGCAGTCTCGAACAGGCCTATAATTCACCCCTCCACTTT. Protein: CASSLEQAYNSPLHF.

The chain carries TRBV4-1 and TRBJ2-1; TRBD2 aligns across 7 bases. The ends lost 0 bases at V and 2 bases at J; junction bases unmatched: 13. Germline V gene sequence: CDR1 MGHRA, CDR2 YSYEKL. The CDR3 is made up of 19 amino acids. In nucleotides, the CDR3 is TGCGCCAGCAGCCAAGATTGGCGGGAGTGGGGTGGGGCCTACAATGAGCAGTTCTTC. This encodes CASSQDWREWGGAYNEQFF.